This T cell receptor (beta chain) was sequenced in a study of blood T cell repertoires in COVID-19. V lost 2 bases, J lost 8 bases, and 13 bases lay in between. Looked up from germline, CDR1 is MDHEN and CDR2 is SYDVKM. This CDR3 is built from 14 residues. The assay was immunoSEQ multiplex PCR, and TCRdb's table has in-frame clones only and misses some. The data show more than 200,000 clones, about nine tenths seen once. This TCR derives from a man aged 35-49 years who had recovered from COVID-19. The sample was PBMCs or T cells enriched from blood (not recorded which). The rearrangement joins TRBV28 to TRBJ1-5; possibly TRBD1 for D (6 bases). CDR3 DNA sequence: TGTGCCAGCAGTTTAGAGGACAGCTCAAAGCCCCAGCATTTT. It encodes CASSLEDSSKPQHF.